This TCR beta chain originates from a study of blood T cell repertoires in COVID-19 (dated by TCRdb to 2018 to 2021). With regard to the full study: Samples covering the acute and convalescent phases of COVID-19 were provided by collaborators in the United States, Italy and Spain. Where available, HLA class I and class II types were taken from metadata supplied by the sample provider and were not determined by assay-based typing. The material from the prospective study consisted of cDNA or gDNA derived from T cells, B-cell-depleted T cells, or PBMCs. The repertoires were released in a freely available public database intended as a resource for research on the immune response to SARS-CoV-2. The samples were drawn from the first 160 participants of the ongoing ImmuneRACE study and from roughly 1,300 subjects provided by 6 global collaborators. Subjects who had been exposed to COVID-19, were actively infected with it, or had recovered from it provided the deeply sampled blood TCRbeta repertoires that made up the dataset. Sample metadata almost always included a de-identified subject ID, COVID-19 status, age in years and sex. Points the paper makes about the study in general: The quantity of clinical and demographic metadata differed by source and by participant and was supplied without curation.

To note about this clone: What this receptor recognizes is not known. Per-base qualities were not stored, and no clone one base away is much larger.

According to the germline V gene (reference sequence), CDR1 reads LGHDT and CDR2 reads YNNKEL. Germline trimming: 0 bases from V, 6 bases from J; junction bases outside gene matches: 6. The CDR3 holds 16 amino acids from the cysteine to the phenylalanine. Only the CDR3 DNA stays, 48 bases, in frame from base 1. TCRbeta CDR3 regions were amplified from genomic DNA by means of the immunoSEQ Assay, a bias-controlled multiplex PCR. The authors processed their data as follows. Nucleated cell counts per sample were estimated from amplification of reference gene primers within the assay. To quantify the absolute abundance of each unique TCRbeta CDR3 rearrangement, sequence reads were collapsed and filtered. For each sample, productive Simpson clonality was calculated as the square root of Simpson's diversity index over productive rearrangements. The table comes from immuneACCESS by way of TCRdb, which keeps in-frame sequences with V and J called. Part of the clones is missing from these tables; in studies checked, under half for an unresolved V gene and the rest for unknown reasons. V and J calls and clone size come straight from that table; D and trimming were deduced from the DNA. This sample lists about 180,000 clones; around 86% were detected once. The ten largest account for less than 3% of the sample.

Collaborating institutions collected whole blood in K2EDTA tubes following their own protocols. For TCRbeta analysis, collaborators shipped samples as frozen whole blood, isolated PBMCs, or DNA extracted from either of those sample types. Material for sequencing was peripheral blood. Here the chain combines TRBV3-1 (or the pseudogene TRBV3-2) and TRBJ1-5, with 9 central nucleotides matching TRBD1. The clonotype comes from a woman in her 30s with active or convalescent COVID-19. The sequence in DNA is TGTGCCAGCAGCCAAGAAGGGACAGGGTACCCTCAGCCCCAGCATTTT. The translation is CASSQEGTGYPQPQHF.